What follows are 20 T cell receptor beta chains derived from one specimen sequenced in a study of blood T cell repertoires in COVID-19. The protocol was immunoSEQ multiplex PCR, while the TCRdb copy is restricted to in-frame clones and leaves out a portion. The table shows some 130,000 clones, with around 90% occurring only once. Sample: peripheral blood. These receptors were taken from a man aged 55 to 69 with COVID-19, enrolled during active disease.

The gene calls are TRBV29-1 and TRBJ2-1, with 10 nucleotides matching TRBD2. Trimming took 7 bases from V and 4 from J; bases not matched to a gene: 10. This CDR3 contains 15 residues. From germline, CDR1 is SQVTM and CDR2 ANQGSEA. The CDR3 nucleotides are TGCAGCGGAACCATAGCGGGAGGACCTTACAATGAGCAGTTCTTC. This encodes CSGTIAGGPYNEQFF.

The chain recombines TRBV12-3 or TRBV12-4 with TRBJ1-4, with 10 bases that match TRBD1. The junction had 2 bases not matched to a gene; V was cut back by 6 bases and J by 7 bases. The CDR3 is made up of 13 amino acids. The chain's CDR3 is CASSGDRGEKLFF. In DNA form, the CDR3 reads TGTGCCAGCAGCGGGGACAGGGGTGAAAAACTGTTTTTT.

The chain couples TRBV28 to TRBJ2-3; D unresolved. The CDR3 sequence is 15 residues long. The V and J ends lost 6 bases and 1 base respectively, with 14 bases between them. CDR1 is MDHEN and CDR2 is SYDVKM in the germline V gene. The DNA for the CDR3 is TGTGCCAGCAGAGGTCACGGGTTCCGCACAGATACGCAGTATTTT. Its protein is CASRGHGFRTDTQYF.

The chain is built from TRBV5-4 and TRBJ1-6, with 12 positions matching TRBD1. Germline V gene lookup returns CDR1 SGHNT and CDR2 YYREEE (reference sequence). V lost 3 bases, J lost 8 bases, and 3 bases stayed unmatched. CDR3 length equals 15 residues. This chain's CDR3 is CASSWDRGHDSPLHF. CDR3 bases: TGTGCCAGCAGCTGGGACAGGGGGCATGATTCACCCCTCCACTTT.

This chain links TRBV19 with TRBJ1-1; perhaps TRBD1 as D (5 bases). The CDR3 spans 17 residues. Germline assignment: CDR1 LNHDA and CDR2 SQIVND (reference sequence). Trimming removed 5 bases from V and 5 bases from J, with 24 bases in between. The CDR3 loop reads CASSAVGGISGGTEAFF. CDR3 in DNA: TGTGCCAGTAGTGCCGTCGGCGGTATATCGGGGGGAACTGAAGCTTTCTTT.

This clone was seen a handful of times. The chain is built from TRBV4-1 and TRBJ1-2; D is undetermined. CDR3 length: 12 residues. Germline CDR1 reads MGHRA; CDR2 reads YSYEKL. V lost 5 bases and J lost 4, with 8 bases in between. CDR3 loop: CASSLRAYGYTF. CDR3 bases: TGCGCCAGCAGCTTGCGTGCCTATGGCTACACCTTC.

This clone was seen once. This rearrangement joins TRBV7-3 to TRBJ2-5; the match to TRBD1 covers 9 bases. V lost 4 bases, J lost 4 bases, and 4 bases stayed unmatched. The germline V gene has CDR1 SGHTA and CDR2 FQGTGA. The CDR3 consists of 14 residues. The CDR3 region is CASSYTGGAETQYF. In DNA form, the CDR3 reads TGTGCCAGCAGCTACACAGGGGGCGCAGAGACCCAGTACTTC. Full variable domain (rest looked up from reference TRBV7-3 and TRBJ2-5): GAGVSQTPSNKVTEKGKYVELRCDPISGHTALYWYRQSLGQGPEFLIYFQGTGAADDSGLPNDRFFAVRPEGSVSTLKIQRTERGDSAVYLCASSYTGGAETQYFGPGTRLLVL.

This chain connects TRBV11-2 to TRBJ2-7; 7 nucleotides match TRBD1. The CDR3 runs to 15 residues. The V gene's germline CDR1 is SGHAT and CDR2 FQNNGV. The ends lost 1 base at V and 3 bases at J; junction bases unmatched: 6. The CDR3 bases are TGTGCCAGCAGCTTAGCCGGGACAGCTAACTACGAGCAGTACTTC. The encoded protein is CASSLAGTANYEQYF.

As for this clone: Other nucleotide sequences from this sample produce the same CDR3. This chain uses TRBV5-1 with TRBJ1-4; TRBD1 agrees at 12 bases. The CDR3 has 16 amino acids. V dropped 4 bases and J dropped 3; count of bases not matched to a gene: 4. The germline gives CDR1 SGHRS, CDR2 YFSETQ. In DNA form, the CDR3 reads TGCGCCAGCAGCCTGGGACAGGGGGCGGCTAATGAAAAACTGTTTTTT. It encodes CASSLGQGAANEKLFF.

The chain is built from TRBV3-1 (or the pseudogene TRBV3-2) and TRBJ2-3; TRBD2 might be the D (6 bases). The V and J ends lost 0 bases and 7 bases respectively, with 14 bases between them. This CDR3 spans 15 amino acids. Germline CDR1 reads LGHDT; CDR2 reads YNNKEL (reference sequence). CDR3 region: CASSQDFAGTNTQYF. The CDR3 nucleotides are TGTGCCAGCAGCCAAGATTTTGCGGGAACTAATACGCAGTATTTT.

V and J are TRBV4-2 and TRBJ1-5; the D is unclear. Per the germline V gene, CDR1 is LGHNA and CDR2 is YNFKEQ. The CDR3 loop spans 15 amino acids. V gave up 2 bases and J gave up 6 bases, with 14 bases separating them. Here the CDR3 DNA reads TGTGCCAGCAGCCAAACGGACGGGAGGTTTCAGCCCCAGCATTTT. Protein product: CASSQTDGRFQPQHF.

V and J are TRBV7-9 and TRBJ1-1, with TRBD1 identical over 8 bases. From germline, CDR1 is SEHNR and CDR2 FQNEAQ (reference sequence). This CDR3 is 14 amino acids long. Germline trimming cut 4 bases from V and 1 base from J; bases unmatched to any gene: 2. This CDR3 is CASSSGTGNTEAFF. The CDR3 DNA follows: TGTGCCAGCAGCTCCGGGACAGGGAACACTGAAGCTTTCTTT.

The J gene is TRBJ2-2, the V gene TRBV3-1 (or the pseudogene TRBV3-2); D is undetermined. Germline assignment: CDR1 LGHDT and CDR2 YNNKEL (reference sequence). V lost 1 base, J lost 4 bases, and 7 bases lay in between. The CDR3 runs 14 residues. The chain's CDR3 is CASSQGQVTGELFF. The CDR3 bases are TGTGCCAGCAGCCAAGGGCAGGTCACCGGGGAGCTGTTTTTT.

This clone was seen only once. This sequence joins TRBV18 and TRBJ1-2, with 12 nucleotides matching TRBD1. With 2 bases clipped from V and 3 bases from J, the junction kept 10 bases outside the gene matches. The CDR3 consists of 18 residues. Per germline, CDR1 KGHSH and CDR2 LQKENI. The CDR3 region has the DNA TGTGCCAGCTCACCATTTTCGGGACAGGGGGCTTTGGACTATGGCTACACCTTC. It specifies CASSPFSGQGALDYGYTF. The full variable domain, rest sourced from reference TRBV18 and TRBJ1-2, is NAGVMQNPRHLVRRRGQEARLRCSPMKGHSHVYWYRQLPEEGLKFMVYLQKENIIDESGMPKERFSAEFPKEGPSILRIQQVVRGDSAAYFCASSPFSGQGALDYGYTFGSGTRLTVV.

CDR3 residues: CASRLAMGTTYGYTF. The DNA of the CDR3 is TGTGCAAGTCGCTTAGCTATGGGGACAACCTATGGCTACACCTTC. V usage is TRBV12-2 and J usage is TRBJ1-2; the table's D call of TRBD1 was not tested on the DNA. TRBV12-2 is flagged as a pseudogene. The CDR3 runs to 15 residues.

CDR3 nucleotide sequence: TGCGCCAGCAGCTTGGGTCAGGGTTGGGAAGAGCAGTACTTC. Translated: CASSLGQGWEEQYF. V usage is TRBV5-1 and J usage is TRBJ2-7, with a possible D match to TRBD1 (5 bases). Germline loops: CDR1 SGHRS, CDR2 YFSETQ. The CDR3 loop spans 14 amino acids. V was pared by 0 bases and J by 7 bases, with 14 bases between.

The chain combines TRBV5-1 with TRBJ2-3; 10 positions match TRBD2. The germline gives CDR1 SGHRS, CDR2 YFSETQ. Germline trimming cut 2 bases from V and 5 bases from J; bases unmatched to any gene: 5. CDR3 length equals 15 residues. CDR3 in amino acids: CASSFTSGNGDTQYF. The CDR3 DNA is TGCGCCAGCAGCTTCACTAGCGGGAACGGAGATACGCAGTATTTT.

CDR3 sequence: CASSLGTGPLTF. For the CDR3, the DNA is TGTGCCAGCAGCTTAGGGACAGGGCCCCTCACCTTC. The chain is built from TRBV7-3 and TRBJ1-2; 9 bases agree with TRBD1. The CDR3 runs 12 residues. After removal of 2 bases from V and 13 bases from J, the junction contained 5 bases not matched to a gene. In germline, CDR1 is SGHTA, CDR2 FQGTGA.

This chain uses TRBV27 with TRBJ1-1, with 7 bases identical to TRBD1. V lost 6 bases and J lost 4; bases outside the gene matches: 8. CDR1 and CDR2 from the germline V gene are MNHEY and SMNVEV (reference sequence). The CDR3 is 14 residues long. The CDR3: CASSPTTGITEAFF. The CDR3 region has the DNA TGTGCCAGCAGCCCCACGACAGGGATCACTGAAGCTTTCTTT.

DNA for the CDR3: TGTGCCAGCAGCTACGCCCCAGGGCAGGGGATTATCATGAACACTGAAGCTTTCTTT. Protein product: CASSYAPGQGIIMNTEAFF. V usage is TRBV7-9 and J usage is TRBJ1-1; D perhaps matches TRBD1 (6 bases). Trimming removed 4 bases at V and 0 bases at J, with 24 bases between. CDR3 length: 19 amino acids. CDR1 is SEHNR and CDR2 is FQNEAQ in the germline V gene (reference sequence).